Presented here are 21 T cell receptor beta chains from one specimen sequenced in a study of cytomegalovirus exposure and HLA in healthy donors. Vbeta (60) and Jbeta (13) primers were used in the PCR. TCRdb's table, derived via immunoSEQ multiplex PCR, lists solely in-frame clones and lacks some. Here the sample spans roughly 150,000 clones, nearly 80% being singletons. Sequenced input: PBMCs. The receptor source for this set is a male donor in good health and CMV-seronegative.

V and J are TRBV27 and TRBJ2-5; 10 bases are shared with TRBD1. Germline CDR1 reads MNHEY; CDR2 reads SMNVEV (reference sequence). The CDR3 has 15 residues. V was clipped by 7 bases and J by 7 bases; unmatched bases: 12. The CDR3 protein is CASTPGTGDWRTQYF. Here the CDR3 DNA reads TGTGCCAGCACCCCCGGGACAGGGGATTGGAGGACCCAGTACTTC.

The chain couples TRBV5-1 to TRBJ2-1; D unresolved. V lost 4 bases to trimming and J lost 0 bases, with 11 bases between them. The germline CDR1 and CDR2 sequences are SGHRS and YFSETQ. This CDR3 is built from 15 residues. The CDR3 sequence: CASSPIQLSYNEQFF. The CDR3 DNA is TGCGCCAGCAGCCCCATCCAACTCTCCTACAATGAGCAGTTCTTC.

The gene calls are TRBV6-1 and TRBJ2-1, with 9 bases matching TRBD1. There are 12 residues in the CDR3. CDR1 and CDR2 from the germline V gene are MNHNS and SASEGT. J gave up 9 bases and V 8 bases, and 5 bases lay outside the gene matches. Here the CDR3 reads CASGTGRGEQFF. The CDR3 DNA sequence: TGTGCCAGCGGGACAGGGAGAGGTGAGCAGTTCTTC.

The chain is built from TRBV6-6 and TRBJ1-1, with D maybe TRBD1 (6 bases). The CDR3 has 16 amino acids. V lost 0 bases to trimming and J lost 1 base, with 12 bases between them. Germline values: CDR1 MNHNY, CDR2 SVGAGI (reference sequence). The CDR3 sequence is CASSYSLGTSNTEAFF. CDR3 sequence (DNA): TGTGCCAGCAGTTACTCCCTTGGGACATCGAACACTGAAGCTTTCTTT.

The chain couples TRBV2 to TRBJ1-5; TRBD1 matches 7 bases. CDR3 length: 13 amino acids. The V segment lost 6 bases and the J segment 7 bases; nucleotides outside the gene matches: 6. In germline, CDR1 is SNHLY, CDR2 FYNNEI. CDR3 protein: CASRTQGFQPQHF. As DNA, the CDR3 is TGTGCCAGCAGAACACAGGGGTTCCAGCCCCAGCATTTT.

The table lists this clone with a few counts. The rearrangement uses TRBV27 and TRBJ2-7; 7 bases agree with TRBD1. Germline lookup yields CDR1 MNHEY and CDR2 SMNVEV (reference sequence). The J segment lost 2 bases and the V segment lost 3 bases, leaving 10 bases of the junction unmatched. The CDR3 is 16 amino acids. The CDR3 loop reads CASSFSQGTRTYEQYF. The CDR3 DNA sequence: TGTGCCAGCAGTTTTTCACAGGGGACGCGAACCTACGAGCAGTACTTC.

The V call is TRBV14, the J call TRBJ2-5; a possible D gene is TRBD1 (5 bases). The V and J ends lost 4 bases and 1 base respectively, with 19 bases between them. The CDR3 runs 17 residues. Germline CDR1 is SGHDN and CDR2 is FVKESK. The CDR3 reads CASSPSPSGNFQETQYF. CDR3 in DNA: TGTGCCAGCAGCCCGTCCCCCTCAGGGAATTTCCAAGAGACCCAGTACTTC.

The CDR3 DNA is TGTGCCAGCAGTTTATTGGGACAGGGGCTCACTGAAGCTTTCTTT. This gives the protein CASSLLGQGLTEAFF. This chain connects TRBV27 to TRBJ1-1; 10 bases fit TRBD1. This CDR3 has 15 amino acids. J gave up 4 bases and V 1 base, and 3 bases lay outside the gene matches. The germline V gene encodes CDR1 MNHEY and CDR2 SMNVEV (reference sequence).

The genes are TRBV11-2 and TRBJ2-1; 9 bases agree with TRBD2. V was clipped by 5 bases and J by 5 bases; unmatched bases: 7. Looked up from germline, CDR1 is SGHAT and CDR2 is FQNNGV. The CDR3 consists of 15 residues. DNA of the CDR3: TGTGCCAGCAGCCCCGGGACTAGCCAGCACAATGAGCAGTTCTTC. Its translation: CASSPGTSQHNEQFF.

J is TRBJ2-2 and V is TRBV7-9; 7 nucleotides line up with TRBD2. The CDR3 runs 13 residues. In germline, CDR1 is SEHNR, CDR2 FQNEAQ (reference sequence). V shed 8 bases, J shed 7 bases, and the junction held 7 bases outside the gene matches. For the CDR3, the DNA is TGTGCCAGCGGGGGGGGGATCCACGGGGAGCTGTTTTTT. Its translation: CASGGGIHGELFF.

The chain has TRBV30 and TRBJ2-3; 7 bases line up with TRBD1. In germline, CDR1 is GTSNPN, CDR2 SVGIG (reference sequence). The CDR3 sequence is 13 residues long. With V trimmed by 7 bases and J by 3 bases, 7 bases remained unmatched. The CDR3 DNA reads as TGTGCCTACGGGACAGTTTCGACAGATACGCAGTATTTT. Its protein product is CAYGTVSTDTQYF.

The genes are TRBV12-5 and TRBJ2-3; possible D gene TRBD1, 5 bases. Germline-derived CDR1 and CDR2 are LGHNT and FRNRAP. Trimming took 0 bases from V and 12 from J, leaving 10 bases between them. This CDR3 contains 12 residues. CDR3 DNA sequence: TGTGCTAGTGGTTTGGTACAGGTTACCCAGTATTTT. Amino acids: CASGLVQVTQYF.

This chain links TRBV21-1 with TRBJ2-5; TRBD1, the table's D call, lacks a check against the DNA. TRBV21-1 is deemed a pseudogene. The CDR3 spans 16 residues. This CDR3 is CASSAHRGGEQETQYF. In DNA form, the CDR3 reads TGTGCCAGCAGCGCTCACAGGGGGGGCGAGCAAGAGACCCAGTACTTC.

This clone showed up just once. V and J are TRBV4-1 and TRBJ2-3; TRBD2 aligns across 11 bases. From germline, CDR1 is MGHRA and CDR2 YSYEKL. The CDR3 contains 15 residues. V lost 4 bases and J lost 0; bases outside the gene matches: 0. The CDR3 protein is CASSPSGGSTDTQYF. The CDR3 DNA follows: TGCGCCAGCAGCCCTAGCGGGGGGAGCACAGATACGCAGTATTTT.

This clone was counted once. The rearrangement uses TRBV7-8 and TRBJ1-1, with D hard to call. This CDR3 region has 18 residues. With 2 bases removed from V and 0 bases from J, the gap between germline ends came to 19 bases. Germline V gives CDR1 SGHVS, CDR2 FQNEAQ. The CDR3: CASSLRGWRESMNTEAFF. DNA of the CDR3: TGTGCCAGCAGCTTAAGAGGATGGAGGGAATCCATGAACACTGAAGCTTTCTTT.

DNA for the CDR3: TGTGCCAGTAGTCCCACTAGCGGGGTGCCCGATGAGCAGTTCTTC. This gives the protein CASSPTSGVPDEQFF. The V call is TRBV19, the J call TRBJ2-1; TRBD2 matches at 10 bases. Germline V gives CDR1 LNHDA, CDR2 SQIVND (reference sequence). After removal of 5 bases from V and 8 bases from J, the junction contained 9 bases not matched to a gene. The CDR3 totals 15 residues.

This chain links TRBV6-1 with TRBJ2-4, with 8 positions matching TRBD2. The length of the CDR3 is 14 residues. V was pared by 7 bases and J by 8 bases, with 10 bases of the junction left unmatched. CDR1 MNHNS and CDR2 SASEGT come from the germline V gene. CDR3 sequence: CASIQRGLRDIQYF. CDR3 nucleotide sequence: TGTGCCAGCATTCAGCGGGGGCTCCGGGACATTCAGTACTTC.

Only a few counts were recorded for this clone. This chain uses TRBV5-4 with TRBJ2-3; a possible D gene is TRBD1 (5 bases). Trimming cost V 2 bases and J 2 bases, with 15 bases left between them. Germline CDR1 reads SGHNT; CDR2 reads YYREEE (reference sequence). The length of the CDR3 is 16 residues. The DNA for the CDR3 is TGTGCCAGCAGCTTTACGGTCAAAGGGGCCACAGATACGCAGTATTTT. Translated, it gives CASSFTVKGATDTQYF.

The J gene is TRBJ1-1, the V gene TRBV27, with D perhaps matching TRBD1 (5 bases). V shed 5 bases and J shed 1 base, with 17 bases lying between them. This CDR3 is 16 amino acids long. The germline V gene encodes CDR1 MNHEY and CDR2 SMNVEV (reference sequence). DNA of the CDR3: TGTGCCAGCAGTCCCCGGGGGGGTCGGGGGAACACTGAAGCTTTCTTT. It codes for CASSPRGGRGNTEAFF.

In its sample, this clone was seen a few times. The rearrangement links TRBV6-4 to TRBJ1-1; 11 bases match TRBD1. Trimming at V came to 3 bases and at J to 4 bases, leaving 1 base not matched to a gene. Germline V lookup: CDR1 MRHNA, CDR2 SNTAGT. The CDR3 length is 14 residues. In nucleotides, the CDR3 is TGTGCCAGCAGTGATGGACAGGGGGCCACTGAAGCTTTCTTT. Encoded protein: CASSDGQGATEAFF.

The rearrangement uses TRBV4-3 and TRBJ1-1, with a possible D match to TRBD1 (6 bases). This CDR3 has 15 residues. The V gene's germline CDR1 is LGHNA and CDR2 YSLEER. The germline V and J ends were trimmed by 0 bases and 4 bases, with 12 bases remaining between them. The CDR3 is CASSQDQGHGTEAFF. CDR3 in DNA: TGCGCCAGCAGCCAAGATCAGGGGCACGGCACTGAAGCTTTCTTT.